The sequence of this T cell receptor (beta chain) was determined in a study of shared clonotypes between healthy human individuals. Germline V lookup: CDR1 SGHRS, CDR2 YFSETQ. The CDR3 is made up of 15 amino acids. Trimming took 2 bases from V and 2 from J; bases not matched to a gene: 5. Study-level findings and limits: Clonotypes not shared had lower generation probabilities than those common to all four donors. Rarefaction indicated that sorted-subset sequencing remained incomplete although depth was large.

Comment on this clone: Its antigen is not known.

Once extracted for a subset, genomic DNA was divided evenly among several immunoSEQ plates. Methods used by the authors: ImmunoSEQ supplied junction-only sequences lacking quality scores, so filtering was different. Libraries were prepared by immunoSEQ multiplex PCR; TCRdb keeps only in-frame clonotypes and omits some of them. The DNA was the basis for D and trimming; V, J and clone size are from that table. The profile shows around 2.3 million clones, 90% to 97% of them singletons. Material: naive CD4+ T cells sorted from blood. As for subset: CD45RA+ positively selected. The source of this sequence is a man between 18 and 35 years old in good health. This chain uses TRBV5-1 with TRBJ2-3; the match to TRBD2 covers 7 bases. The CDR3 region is CASSFGLAATDTQYF. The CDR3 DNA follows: TGCGCCAGCAGCTTCGGGCTAGCGGCCACAGATACGCAGTATTTT. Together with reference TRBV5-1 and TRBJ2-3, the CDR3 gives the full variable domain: KAGVTQTPRYLIKTRGQQVTLSCSPISGHRSVSWYQQTPGQGLQFLFEYFSETQRNKGNFPGRFSGRQFSNSRSEMNVSTLELGDSALYLCASSFGLAATDTQYFGPGTRLTVL.